The 30 T cell receptor beta chains given below trace back to one sample, sequenced in a study of early T cells in non-severe SARS-CoV-2 infection. TCRdb re-called the 5' RACE reads with MiXCR, one entry per CDR3 protein. The sample shows some 40,000 distinct CDR3 sequences, 4.5% to 5% of them seen only once. The sequenced sample was whole blood. The receptor set was obtained from an adult who was a healthcare worker with PCR-confirmed SARS-CoV-2 infection or an uninfected control (not recorded which).

The J gene is TRBJ2-7, the V gene TRBV6-2 or TRBV6-3; no firm D call. The CDR3 extends over 16 amino acids. Germline loops: CDR1 MNHEY, CDR2 SVGEGT. Trimming took off 2 bases at V and 2 bases at J, with 16 bases between the two ends. CDR3 loop: CASSYGVLVPPYEQYF. The CDR3 DNA is TGTGCCAGCAGTTACGGGGTCTTGGTGCCCCCCTACGAGCAGTACTTC.

This clonotype appeared many times. The J gene is TRBJ2-3, the V gene TRBV14; D call uncertain. The CDR3 consists of 16 residues. Germline V lookup: CDR1 SGHDN, CDR2 FVKESK. V gave up 0 bases and J gave up 5 bases, with 15 bases separating them. CDR3: CASSQEEYGPQDTQYF. For the CDR3, the DNA is TGTGCCAGCAGCCAAGAAGAATACGGGCCCCAAGATACGCAGTATTTT. Together with reference TRBV14 and TRBJ2-3, the CDR3 gives the full variable domain: EAGVTQFPSHSVIEKGQTVTLRCDPISGHDNLYWYRRVMGKEIKFLLHFVKESKQDESGMPNNRFLAERTGGTYSTLKVQPAELEDSGVYFCASSQEEYGPQDTQYFGPGTRLTVL.

The table lists this clonotype with a few counts. This chain uses TRBV12-3 or TRBV12-4 with TRBJ2-7; no firm D call. The length of the CDR3 is 14 residues. V lost 4 bases and J 2 bases, leaving 12 bases between the germline ends. As DNA, the CDR3 is TGTGCCAGCAGTTCCCTGACGGCTCCCTACGAGCAGTACTTC. Translation gives CASSSLTAPYEQYF.

V gene TRBV18 combines with J gene TRBJ1-6; tentatively, D is TRBD1 (6 bases). CDR3 length equals 15 residues. CDR1 is KGHSH, CDR2 LQKENI, per germline. Deletions cut 0 bases from V and 14 bases from J, with 17 bases between. In DNA, the CDR3 is TGTGCCAGCTCACCACCAATTGGGGGGCCCAGTTCCCTCCACTTT. This sequence encodes CASSPPIGGPSSLHF.

This clonotype was seen repeatedly, ten times or more. One end of the junction does not line up with germline, which may come from a read error. V usage is TRBV29-1 and J usage is TRBJ1-1; D may be TRBD1 (5 bases). The CDR3 contains 12 residues. Germline values: CDR1 SQVTM, CDR2 ANQGSEA. CDR3 sequence (DNA): TGCAGCGGATCGGAGGGGAACGCTGAAGCTTTCTTT. Its protein product is CSGSEGNAEAFF.

There are a few counts of this clonotype. This chain links TRBV6-5 with TRBJ2-1; D remains unclear. Germline V CDR1 and CDR2: MNHEY, SVGAGI. The CDR3 is made up of 14 amino acids. V shed 5 bases and J shed 1 base, with 9 bases lying between them. The CDR3 protein is CASSLTFSYNEQFF. The CDR3 bases are TGTGCCAGCAGTCTGACGTTTTCCTACAATGAGCAGTTCTTC.

At least ten counts were recorded for this clonotype. The rearrangement joins TRBV20-1 to TRBJ1-4; 7 nucleotides align to TRBD1. The CDR3 is 14 amino acids. CDR1 is DFQATT and CDR2 is SNEGSKA in the germline V gene (reference sequence). The trim removed 3 bases at V and 2 bases at J, leaving 3 bases unmatched. For the CDR3, the DNA is TGCAGTGCTAGGGACAGGATGACTAATGAAAAACTGTTTTTT. It yields the protein CSARDRMTNEKLFF.

This clonotype showed up many times. The chain employs TRBV9 and TRBJ2-1; 10 nucleotides align to TRBD2. V lost 4 bases and J lost 6; bases outside the gene matches: 13. The CDR3 has 17 residues. Germline-derived CDR1 and CDR2 are SGDLS and YYNGEE. CDR3 bases: TGTGCCAGCAGCTCAGACCCTCTAGCGGGAGAAGGCAATGAGCAGTTCTTC. This sequence encodes CASSSDPLAGEGNEQFF.

This clonotype was found a few times. This sequence joins TRBV6-5 and TRBJ2-3; 10 nucleotides line up with TRBD2. The CDR3 is 17 amino acids. The germline V gene encodes CDR1 MNHEY and CDR2 SVGAGI. Trimming took 7 bases from V and 0 from J; bases not matched to a gene: 10. The CDR3 DNA follows: TGTGCCAGCAAACCATACAGCGGGAGGGCTAGCACAGATACGCAGTATTTT. The encoded protein is CASKPYSGRASTDTQYF.

This clonotype was observed a handful of times. The chain uses TRBV18 and TRBJ2-7; the D is unclear. The germline gives CDR1 KGHSH, CDR2 LQKENI. The V end lost 2 bases, the J end lost 7 bases, and 9 bases lay between the germline ends. This CDR3 has 12 residues. In DNA form, the CDR3 reads TGTGCCAGCTCACCATCTTCCCGTGAGCAGTACTTC. Its translation is CASSPSSREQYF. The full variable domain, its missing parts supplied by reference TRBV18 and TRBJ2-7, is NAGVMQNPRHLVRRRGQEARLRCSPMKGHSHVYWYRQLPEEGLKFMVYLQKENIIDESGMPKERFSAEFPKEGPSILRIQQVVRGDSAAYFCASSPSSREQYFGPGTRLTVT.

The V gene is TRBV30, the J gene TRBJ1-1; a weak D match, TRBD1 (5 bases). Germline CDR1 reads GTSNPN; CDR2 reads SVGIG (reference sequence). CDR3 length: 14 residues. V dropped 8 bases and J dropped 3 bases, with 19 bases sitting between them. CDR3: CAGIWDPGYTEAFF. As DNA, the CDR3 is TGTGCCGGAATCTGGGACCCAGGGTACACTGAAGCTTTCTTT.

This clonotype came up a few times. The chain couples TRBV6-2 or TRBV6-3 to TRBJ1-5, with D unclear. Trimming took 4 bases from V and 0 from J, leaving 10 bases between them. CDR3 size: 15 residues. Looked up from germline, CDR1 is MNHEY and CDR2 is SVGEGT. The CDR3 loop is CASSFGVYSNQPQHF. DNA of the CDR3: TGTGCCAGCAGTTTCGGGGTTTATAGCAATCAGCCCCAGCATTTT.

The chain couples TRBV5-1 to TRBJ1-2; possibly TRBD1 for D (5 bases). The CDR3 is made up of 16 amino acids. CDR1 and CDR2 from the germline V gene are SGHRS and YFSETQ. V was cut by 4 bases and J by 2 bases, with 18 bases left in between. CDR3 amino acids: CASSKGQGFGNYGYTF. The CDR3 coding sequence is TGCGCCAGCAGCAAAGGCCAGGGATTCGGGAACTATGGCTACACCTTC.

This clonotype showed up many times. The chain combines TRBV27 with TRBJ2-5, with TRBD1 matching 8 bases. CDR3 length: 15 residues. With V trimmed by 4 bases and J by 5 bases, 9 bases remained unmatched. CDR1 MNHEY and CDR2 SMNVEV come from the germline V gene (reference sequence). In nucleotides, the CDR3 is TGTGCCAGCAGTTCCCCGGGACAGGTGGAGGAGACCCAGTACTTC. Translation gives CASSSPGQVEETQYF.

In this sample, this clonotype turned up many times. The chain uses TRBV20-1 and TRBJ2-7; 14 bases are a match to TRBD2. The CDR3 length is 14 residues. The germline gives CDR1 DFQATT, CDR2 SNEGSKA (reference sequence). V lost 6 bases to trimming and J lost 7 bases; unmatched junction nucleotides: 8. The chain's CDR3 is CSAKTSGRAWEQYF. The CDR3 region has the DNA TGCAGTGCAAAGACTAGCGGGAGGGCCTGGGAGCAGTACTTC.

This clonotype showed up just a few times. The V gene is TRBV28, the J gene TRBJ2-7, with TRBD1 matching 7 bases. V dropped 7 bases and J dropped 3; count of bases not matched to a gene: 12. Looked up from germline, CDR1 is MDHEN and CDR2 is SYDVKM. The CDR3 runs to 15 residues. Written as DNA, the CDR3 is TGTGCCAGCAAGGGATTCGAACAGGGGAACTACGAGCAGTACTTC. This gives the protein CASKGFEQGNYEQYF.

This clonotype was seen many times. The V and J genes are TRBV9 and TRBJ1-6; D unresolved. Trimming shortened V by 1 base and J by 5 bases, and 7 bases separated the two germline ends. Germline loops: CDR1 SGDLS, CDR2 YYNGEE. This CDR3 has 14 residues. The CDR3 is CASSVNSDNSPLHF. CDR3 in DNA: TGTGCCAGCAGCGTAAACAGCGATAATTCACCCCTCCACTTT.

This clonotype came up many times. J is TRBJ2-4 and V is TRBV29-1, with 9 bases lining up with TRBD1. The CDR3 consists of 14 residues. Trimming removed 4 bases from V and 2 bases from J; junction bases left unmatched: 3. Germline CDR1 reads SQVTM; CDR2 reads ANQGSEA. CDR3 DNA sequence: TGCAGCGTTGCGACAGGGGGACCCAAAAACATTCAGTACTTC. Translation: CSVATGGPKNIQYF.

There are many counts of this clonotype. The V gene is TRBV9, the J gene TRBJ2-5; the match to TRBD2 covers 8 bases. In germline, CDR1 is SGDLS, CDR2 YYNGEE. The CDR3 extends over 15 amino acids. Trimming cost V 4 bases and J 5 bases; bases outside gene matches: 10. The CDR3 protein is CASSSSGSEAETQYF. The CDR3 nucleotides are TGTGCCAGCAGCTCAAGCGGGAGTGAGGCGGAGACCCAGTACTTC.

This clonotype was detected many times. V is TRBV10-3 and J is TRBJ2-7; D perhaps matches TRBD1 (5 bases). The CDR3 is 14 residues long. Germline CDR1 and CDR2: ENHRY and SYGVKD. Trimming shortened V by 10 bases and J by 0 bases, and 16 bases separated the two germline ends. The CDR3 region is CATQDRKLSYEQYF. The CDR3 nucleotides read TGTGCCACCCAAGACAGAAAACTCTCCTACGAGCAGTACTTC.

This clonotype occurred many times. V and J are TRBV14 and TRBJ1-4; 7 nucleotides align to TRBD1. V lost 4 bases to trimming and J lost 8 bases; unmatched junction nucleotides: 10. CDR3 size: 15 residues. Per the germline V gene, CDR1 is SGHDN and CDR2 is FVKESK. The CDR3 coding sequence is TGTGCCAGCAGCCGGGTAGGGGGCGCGGGGGAAAAACTGTTTTTT. Protein sequence: CASSRVGGAGEKLFF.

Ten or more counts support this clonotype. The chain recombines TRBV6-5 with TRBJ1-2, with D possibly TRBD1 on 6 matching bases. Trimming cost V 6 bases and J 5 bases, with 13 bases left between them. Germline-derived CDR1 and CDR2 are MNHEY and SVGAGI. CDR3 length equals 13 residues. The CDR3 is CASSSGQSYGYTF. The DNA of the CDR3 is TGTGCCAGCAGCTCCGGACAGTCATATGGCTACACCTTC.

This clonotype was seen a handful of times. J is TRBJ1-6 and V is TRBV10-3; unclear D gene. This CDR3 has 15 residues. Between the trimmed V and J ends, which lost 2 bases and 7 bases, there was a span of 12 bases. CDR1 and CDR2 from the germline V gene are ENHRY and SYGVKD. CDR3 in DNA: TGTGCCATCAGTGAGAACACAGTGACGAATTCACCCCTCCACTTT. Protein sequence: CAISENTVTNSPLHF.

This clonotype occurred many times. This chain joins TRBV27 and TRBJ2-5; maybe TRBD2 (5 bases). Germline CDR1 MNHEY, CDR2 SMNVEV (reference sequence). V was clipped by 3 bases and J by 2 bases, with 7 bases between them. CDR3 size: 13 residues. The chain's CDR3 is CASSFSEQETQYF. The CDR3 DNA reads TGTGCCAGCAGTTTTAGCGAGCAAGAGACCCAGTACTTC.

This clonotype was observed at least ten times. This chain connects TRBV2 to TRBJ2-7; TRBD2 aligns across 8 bases. Germline assignment: CDR1 SNHLY and CDR2 FYNNEI. The CDR3 runs 15 residues. The ends lost 7 bases at V and 1 base at J; junction bases unmatched: 9. The CDR3 protein is CASKVSSGNSYEQYF. In DNA form, the CDR3 reads TGTGCCAGCAAGGTCAGTAGCGGGAATTCCTACGAGCAGTACTTC.

This clonotype was seen at least ten times. The J gene is TRBJ2-2, the V gene TRBV10-2, with a tentative D call TRBD2 (5 bases). V lost 7 bases and J lost 5, with 11 bases in between. The CDR3 covers 13 residues. In germline, CDR1 is WSHSY, CDR2 SAAADI. CDR3 residues: CASKNWRTGELFF. CDR3 DNA: TGCGCCAGCAAAAACTGGAGGACCGGGGAGCTGTTTTTT.

This clonotype was counted many times. The gene calls are TRBV20-1 and TRBJ2-1, with D perhaps TRBD1 (6 bases). Deletions cut 0 bases from V and 16 bases from J, with 16 bases between. This CDR3 region has 12 residues. Germline CDR1 and CDR2: DFQATT and SNEGSKA (reference sequence). DNA of the CDR3: TGCAGTGCTAGAGAACAGGGTTTCCAAGAATTCTTC. This translates into CSAREQGFQEFF.

At least ten counts were recorded for this clonotype. The chain recombines TRBV19 with TRBJ1-2; no clear D gene. This CDR3 is built from 13 residues. V gave up 4 bases and J gave up 6 bases, with 12 bases separating them. Germline-derived CDR1 and CDR2 are LNHDA and SQIVND (reference sequence). This CDR3 is CASSKRTTDGYTF. The CDR3 region has the DNA TGTGCCAGTAGTAAGCGGACCACCGATGGCTACACCTTC.

This clonotype was observed a handful of times. The V call is TRBV7-2, the J call TRBJ2-7, with D possibly being TRBD1 (5 bases). This CDR3 region has 14 residues. Germline-derived CDR1 and CDR2 are SGHTA and FQGNSA. With 1 base removed from V and 4 bases from J, the gap between germline ends came to 11 bases. DNA of the CDR3: TGTGCCAGCAGCTTAGTGGGTAGGGGATACGAGCAGTACTTC. Translated: CASSLVGRGYEQYF. The full variable domain, in which reference TRBV7-2 and TRBJ2-7 provide the parts outside the CDR3, is GAGVSQSPSNKVTEKGKDVELRCDPISGHTALYWYRQSLGQGLEFLIYFQGNSAPDKSGLPSDRFSAERTGGSVSTLTIQRTQQEDSAVYLCASSLVGRGYEQYFGPGTRLTVT.

At least ten counts were recorded for this clonotype. The gene calls are TRBV7-9 and TRBJ1-1; D remains ambiguous. The CDR3 has 13 amino acids. V was clipped by 8 bases and J by 0 bases, with 10 bases between them. The germline V gene encodes CDR1 SEHNR and CDR2 FQNEAQ (reference sequence). CDR3 protein: CASRIPLNTEAFF. Here the CDR3 DNA reads TGTGCCAGCCGAATTCCCTTGAACACTGAAGCTTTCTTT.